Following are 26 T cell receptor beta chains from one sample sequenced in a study of CXCR3-negative and CXCR3-positive naive CD8 T cells (dated by TCRdb to between 2018 and 2021). Paper-wide results and their limitations: TRB CDR3s from CXCR3-positive naive cells showed higher hydrophobicity (lower Kidera factor 4), lower energy, and higher strength and volume indices than CXCR3-negative naive cells.

The instrument was a NextSeq 550. The Human TCR Profiling Kit (MiLaboratory) was used to prepare UMI-labeled 5' RACE TRB cDNA libraries. Through TCRdb reprocessing, the reads give one entry per CDR3 protein sequence; DNA is omitted. The table kept for this sample lists about 60,000 distinct CDR3 sequences. The ten largest make up around 0.75% of the sample. Their cognate antigens are unknown. The sample was naive CXCR3+ CD8+ T cells from blood. The sample's cell subset or site label is to be understood as: CD45RO-CCR7+CD27+CD95- naive CD8+ T cells expressing CXCR3 (TNR3+). The receptors derive from a human donor in good health. Some clones in this sample may be carry-over from other donors' samples.

The chain couples TRBV7-8 to TRBJ1-4; the D call from TCRdb, TRBD1, cannot be confirmed without DNA. CDR1 is SGHVS, CDR2 FQNEAQ, per germline. This CDR3 is 13 amino acids long. CDR3 amino acids: CASSPGPLEKLFF.

This chain connects TRBV6-6 to TRBJ2-7. There are 12 residues in the CDR3. Germline assignment: CDR1 MNHNY and CDR2 SVGAGI (reference sequence). The CDR3 is CASSYGTYEQYF.

This chain links TRBV7-8 with TRBJ2-1; without DNA, the TCRdb call of TRBD2 cannot be checked. This CDR3 has 16 amino acids. CDR1 and CDR2 (germline): SGHVS, FQNEAQ. The chain's CDR3 is CASSLKSGSTYNEQFF.

The V and J genes are TRBV6-5 and TRBJ2-4; TCRdb proposes TRBD1, but this gene call is untestable without DNA. Germline CDR1 and CDR2: MNHEY and SVGAGI. The CDR3 covers 15 residues. CDR3 sequence reads: CASSPRELPKNIQYF.

This chain joins TRBV20-1 and TRBJ2-5. This CDR3 contains 15 residues. Germline lookup yields CDR1 DFQATT and CDR2 SNEGSKA (reference sequence). Here the CDR3 reads CSARFDGYGVETQYF.

CDR3 protein: CAISESTGGEQYF. V gene TRBV10-3 combines with J gene TRBJ2-7. Germline V gives CDR1 ENHRY, CDR2 SYGVKD. CDR3 length equals 13 residues.

The chain couples TRBV10-3 to TRBJ1-3; absent DNA, TCRdb's TRBD1 call cannot be checked. This CDR3 comprises 14 residues. Per germline, CDR1 ENHRY and CDR2 SYGVKD. The CDR3 sequence is CAIIDSYSGNTIYF.

The chain carries TRBV5-1 and TRBJ2-7; without DNA, the TCRdb call of TRBD1 cannot be checked. Germline V gene sequence: CDR1 SGHRS, CDR2 YFSETQ. The CDR3 sequence is 14 residues long. This chain's CDR3 is CASSQDRAFLEQYF.

The chain recombines TRBV29-1 with TRBJ2-7. The CDR3 covers 14 residues. CDR1 is SQVTM, CDR2 ANQGSEA, per germline. The CDR3 loop is CSVEDRLHSYEQYF.

The J gene is TRBJ2-1, the V gene TRBV6-5; TCRdb's D call of TRBD2 is untestable without DNA. The CDR3 loop spans 15 amino acids. Germline CDR1 and CDR2: MNHEY and SVGAGI. CDR3 region: CASRRTSGSLNEQFF.

CDR3 sequence reads: CASSLAFGEQYF. V and J are TRBV7-9 and TRBJ2-7. Per the germline V gene, CDR1 is SEHNR and CDR2 is FQNEAQ (reference sequence). This CDR3 has 12 residues.

The V gene is TRBV3-1, the J gene TRBJ2-1; TCRdb's D call, TRBD1, is unchecked because there is no DNA. The germline CDR1 and CDR2 sequences are LGHDT and YNNKEL (reference sequence). The CDR3 is 15 residues long. CDR3 sequence reads: CASSPRDRGYNEQFF.

The genes are TRBV25-1 and TRBJ2-2; there is no DNA to check the TCRdb D call of TRBD1. The CDR3 contains 15 residues. Germline V lookup: CDR1 MGHDK, CDR2 SYGVNS. CDR3: CASSGPGPYTGELFF.

V usage is TRBV10-3 and J usage is TRBJ2-7; TCRdb designates TRBD1, a call that cannot be tested without DNA. This CDR3 has 14 amino acids. The V gene's germline CDR1 is ENHRY and CDR2 SYGVKD. CDR3 in amino acids: CAISALTGGYEQYF.

V usage is TRBV6-6 and J usage is TRBJ2-7; the D call from TCRdb, TRBD1, cannot be confirmed without DNA. The CDR3 is 12 residues long. Germline loops: CDR1 MNHNY, CDR2 SVGAGI (reference sequence). CDR3 region: CASSFQGTEQYF.

CDR3 sequence: CASSLMRGATYNEQFF. The chain combines TRBV7-6 with TRBJ2-1; no DNA is available, so the TRBD1 call from TCRdb remains unchecked. Germline V lookup: CDR1 SGHVS, CDR2 FNYEAQ. The CDR3 covers 16 residues.

The chain has TRBV7-9 and TRBJ1-6. The CDR3 contains 15 residues. The germline V gene has CDR1 SEHNR and CDR2 FQNEAQ (reference sequence). Here the CDR3 reads CASSLDQALNSPLHF.

V is TRBV28 and J is TRBJ1-5; TCRdb's assignment of TRBD1 cannot be checked, as there is no DNA. CDR1 and CDR2 (germline): MDHEN, SYDVKM. CDR3 length: 17 residues. The CDR3 spells CASLNPDSPLSNQPQHF.

CDR3 sequence: CASSPRGSTGSTDTQYF. The chain joins TRBV28 to TRBJ2-3; TCRdb calls TRBD1, which cannot be checked without DNA. CDR1 is MDHEN and CDR2 is SYDVKM in the germline V gene. The CDR3 is made up of 17 amino acids.

The J gene is TRBJ2-1, the V gene TRBV4-3; TCRdb reports TRBD1, a call that lacks DNA to check it against. CDR1 LGHNA and CDR2 YSLEER come from the germline V gene. The CDR3 runs 16 residues. CDR3 protein: CASSQDLGGPYNEQFF.

The chain couples TRBV19 to TRBJ1-1. This CDR3 region has 13 residues. Germline CDR1 is LNHDA and CDR2 is SQIVND (reference sequence). CDR3 loop: CASRIGAIAEAFF.

The rearrangement links TRBV7-2 to TRBJ2-2; as DNA is missing, the TRBD2 call by TCRdb cannot be tested. Germline V CDR1 and CDR2: SGHTA, FQGNSA. The CDR3 has 19 amino acids. CDR3 sequence: CASSLNSGPLRTNTGELFF.

This chain links TRBV5-6 with TRBJ1-2. CDR1 is SGHDT and CDR2 is YYEEEE in the germline V gene. The CDR3 runs 13 residues. The CDR3 sequence is CASSLHTVFSYTF.

J is TRBJ1-2 and V is TRBV29-1. The CDR3 totals 13 residues. CDR1 SQVTM and CDR2 ANQGSEA come from the germline V gene. The CDR3: CSVRGGRDYGYTF.

The chain employs TRBV20-1 and TRBJ2-1; TCRdb selects TRBD1, and the lack of DNA leaves this call unchecked. Germline lookup yields CDR1 DFQATT and CDR2 SNEGSKA (reference sequence). The CDR3 is 14 residues long. This CDR3 reads CSAYDGQGAGEQFF.

CDR3 protein: CASSIRDSYNEQFF. V gene TRBV6-5 combines with J gene TRBJ2-1; without DNA, the TCRdb call of TRBD1 cannot be checked. CDR1 and CDR2 (germline): MNHEY, SVGAGI. The CDR3 runs 14 residues.